These T cell receptor beta chains were read from a single sample in a study of cytomegalovirus exposure and HLA in healthy donors. Sequenced by immunoSEQ multiplex PCR; TCRdb stores in-frame clones only, minus some. The sample contains some 140,000 clones, under 80% of which appear only once. The sequencing sample was made of PBMCs. These receptors originate from a man aged 30 to 39 in good health and CMV-seronegative. CDR3s include the opening cysteine and the closing phenylalanine or tryptophan. The D gene is left open where the match is weak. Not all rows give a size; the values are once, few, many and, for expanded clones, a class.

cdr3_nt	cdr3_aa	clone_size	v_call	j_call	d_call
TGTGCCAGCAGGATGGGGGGAGGGACAAACACTGAAGCTTTCTTT	CASRMGGGTNTEAFF	once	TRBV6-1	TRBJ1-1	-
TGTGCCAGCAAGGGGCTCTCTGGGGCCAACGTCCTGACTTTC	CASKGLSGANVLTF	-	TRBV6-5	TRBJ2-6	-
TGTTCCAGCAGCTTAGGCGACAGGGGACATACCTTC	CSSSLGDRGHTF	once	TRBV7-9	TRBJ2-7	TRBD1
TGTGCCAGTAGTAAGACTAGTGCAAGAACTTCTGGGGCCAACGTCCTGACTTTC	CASSKTSARTSGANVLTF	-	TRBV19	TRBJ2-6	-
TGTGCCAGCAGCTTGGCCGCGAGCAATCAGCCCCAGCATTTT	CASSLAASNQPQHF	-	TRBV5-6	TRBJ1-5	-
TGTGCCAGTAGTGGTCAGACAGGGTCAAACACTGAAGCTTTCTTT	CASSGQTGSNTEAFF	-	TRBV19	TRBJ1-1	TRBD1
TGTGCCAGCTCACCCAGAATTGGAGACCACAATGAGCAGTTCTTC	CASSPRIGDHNEQFF	-	TRBV18	TRBJ2-1	-
TGTGCCAGCAGATGGCAAGCAGGGTCGGGCACTGAAGCTTTCTTT	CASRWQAGSGTEAFF	-	TRBV7-9	TRBJ1-1	-
TGTGCCAGCAGCCGGAGGGAGAACACTGAAGCTTTCTTT	CASSRRENTEAFF	-	TRBV11-2	TRBJ1-1	-
TGTGCCAGCAGCTCACAGGGAGAAGGCTATGGCTACACCTTC	CASSSQGEGYGYTF	-	TRBV7-9	TRBJ1-2	-
TGCGCCAGCAGCCTACAGGGACACACAGATACGCAGTATTTT	CASSLQGHTDTQYF	many	TRBV5-1	TRBJ2-3	-
TGTGCCAGTAGCCTGGATCTATTCGGGGGGACGCTAGATGGCTACCCCTTC	CASSLDLFGGTLDGYPF	once	TRBV19	TRBJ1-2	-
TGTGCCAGCAGTCTGACAGGGAGCACTGAAGCTTTCTTT	CASSLTGSTEAFF	few	TRBV7-6	TRBJ1-1	TRBD1
TGTGCCAGTGACAGGGGGCCTTCGATAACAAATCAGCCCCAGCATTTT	CASDRGPSITNQPQHF	-	TRBV9	TRBJ1-5	TRBD1
TGTGCCAGCTCACCACTGCCGCTAATGAACACTGAAGCTTTCTTT	CASSPLPLMNTEAFF	-	TRBV18	TRBJ1-1	-
TGTGCCAGCAGCGTAGCTCTGAACACTGAAGCTTTCTTT	CASSVALNTEAFF	few	TRBV9	TRBJ1-1	-
TGTGCCAGCAGCCTAGCAGCCCAAGAGACCCAGTACTTC	CASSLAAQETQYF	-	TRBV25-1	TRBJ2-5	-
TGTGCCAGCAGTCTCGGGACTAGCGGGTTCCTCTACGAGCAGTACTTC	CASSLGTSGFLYEQYF	-	TRBV27	TRBJ2-7	TRBD2